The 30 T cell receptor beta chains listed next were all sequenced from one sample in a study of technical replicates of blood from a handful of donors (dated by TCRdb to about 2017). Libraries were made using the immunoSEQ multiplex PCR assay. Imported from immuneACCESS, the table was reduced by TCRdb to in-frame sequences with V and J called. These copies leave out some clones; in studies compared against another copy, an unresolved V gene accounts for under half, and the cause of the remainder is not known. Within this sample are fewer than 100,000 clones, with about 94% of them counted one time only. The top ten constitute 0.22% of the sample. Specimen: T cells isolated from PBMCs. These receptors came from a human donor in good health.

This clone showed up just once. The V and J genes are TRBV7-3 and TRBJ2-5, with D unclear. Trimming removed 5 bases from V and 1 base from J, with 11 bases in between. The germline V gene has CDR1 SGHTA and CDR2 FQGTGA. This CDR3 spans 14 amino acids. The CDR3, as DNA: TGTGCCAGCAGCCCTTATACAAGCCAAGAGACCCAGTACTTC. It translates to CASSPYTSQETQYF.

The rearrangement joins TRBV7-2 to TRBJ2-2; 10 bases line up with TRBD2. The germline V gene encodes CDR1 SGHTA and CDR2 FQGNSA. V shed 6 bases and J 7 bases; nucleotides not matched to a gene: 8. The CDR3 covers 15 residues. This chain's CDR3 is CASRPSGRGVGELFF. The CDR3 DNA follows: TGTGCCAGCAGACCTAGCGGGAGAGGGGTCGGGGAGCTGTTTTTT.

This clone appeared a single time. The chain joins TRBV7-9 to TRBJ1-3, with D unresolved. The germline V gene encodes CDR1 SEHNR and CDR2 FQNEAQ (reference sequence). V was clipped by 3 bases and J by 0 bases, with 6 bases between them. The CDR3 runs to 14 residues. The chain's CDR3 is CASSLAASGNTIYF. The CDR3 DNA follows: TGTGCCAGCAGCTTGGCGGCCTCTGGAAACACCATATATTTT.

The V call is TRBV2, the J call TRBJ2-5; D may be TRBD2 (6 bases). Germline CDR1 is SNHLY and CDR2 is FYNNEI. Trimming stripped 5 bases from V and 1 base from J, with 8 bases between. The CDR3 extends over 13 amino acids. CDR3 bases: TGTGCCAGCAGTCGGGACTTCCAAGAGACCCAGTACTTC. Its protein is CASSRDFQETQYF.

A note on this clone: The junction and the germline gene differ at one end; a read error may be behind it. Written as DNA, the CDR3 is TGTGCCAGCAGATTATCTAGCGGGAGGACAGATACGCAGTATTTT. Its protein product is CASRLSSGRTDTQYF. The chain joins TRBV28 to TRBJ2-3, with TRBD2 matching over 11 bases. The germline gives CDR1 MDHEN, CDR2 SYDVKM. The CDR3 totals 15 residues.

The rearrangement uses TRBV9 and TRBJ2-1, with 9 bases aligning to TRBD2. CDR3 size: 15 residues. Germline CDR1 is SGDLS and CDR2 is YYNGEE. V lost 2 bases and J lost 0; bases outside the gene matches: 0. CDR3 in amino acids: CASSVSGSSYNEQFF. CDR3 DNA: TGTGCCAGCAGCGTTAGCGGGAGCTCCTACAATGAGCAGTTCTTC. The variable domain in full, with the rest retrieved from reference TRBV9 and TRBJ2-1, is DSGVTQTPKHLITATGQRVTLRCSPRSGDLSVYWYQQSLDQGLQFLIQYYNGEERAKGNILERFSAQQFPDLHSELNLSSLELGDSALYFCASSVSGSSYNEQFFGPGTRLTVL.

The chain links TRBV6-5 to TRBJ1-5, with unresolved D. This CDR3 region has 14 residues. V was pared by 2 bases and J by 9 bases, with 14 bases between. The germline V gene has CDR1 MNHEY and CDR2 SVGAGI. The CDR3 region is CASSYGGSRGPQHF. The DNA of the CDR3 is TGTGCCAGCAGTTACGGAGGCTCTCGGGGGCCCCAGCATTTT.

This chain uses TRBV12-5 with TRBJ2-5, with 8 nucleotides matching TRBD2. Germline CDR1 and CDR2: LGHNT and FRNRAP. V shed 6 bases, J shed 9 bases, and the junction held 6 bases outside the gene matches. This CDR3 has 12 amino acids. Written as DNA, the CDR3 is TGTGCTAGTGGCCGGACTAGCAAGGCCCAGTACTTC. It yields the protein CASGRTSKAQYF.

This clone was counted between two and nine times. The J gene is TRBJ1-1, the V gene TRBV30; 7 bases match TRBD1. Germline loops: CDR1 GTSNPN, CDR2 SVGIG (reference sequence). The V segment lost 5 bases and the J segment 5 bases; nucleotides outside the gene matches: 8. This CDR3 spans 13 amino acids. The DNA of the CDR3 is TGTGCCTGGGTGCCGGGACAGAGTACTGAAGCTTTCTTT. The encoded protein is CAWVPGQSTEAFF. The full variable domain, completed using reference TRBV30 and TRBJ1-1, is SQTIHQWPATLVQPVGSPLSLECTVEGTSNPNLYWYRQAAGRGLQLLFYSVGIGQISSEVPQNLSASRPQDRQFILSSKKLLLSDSGFYLCAWVPGQSTEAFFGQGTRLTVV.

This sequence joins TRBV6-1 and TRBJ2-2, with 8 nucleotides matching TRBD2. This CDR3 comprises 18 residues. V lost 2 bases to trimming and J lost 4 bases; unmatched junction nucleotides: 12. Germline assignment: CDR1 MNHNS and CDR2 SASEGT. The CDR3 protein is CASSERGGSGSSTGELFF. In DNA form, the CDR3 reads TGTGCCAGCAGTGAAAGGGGGGGGAGCGGGAGTAGCACCGGGGAGCTGTTTTTT.

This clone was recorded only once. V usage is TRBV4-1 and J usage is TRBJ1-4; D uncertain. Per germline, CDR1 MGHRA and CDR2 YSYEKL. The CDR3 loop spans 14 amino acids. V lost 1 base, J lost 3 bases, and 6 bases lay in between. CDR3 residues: CASSQGGPNEKLFF. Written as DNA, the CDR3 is TGCGCCAGCAGCCAAGGAGGGCCTAATGAAAAACTGTTTTTT.

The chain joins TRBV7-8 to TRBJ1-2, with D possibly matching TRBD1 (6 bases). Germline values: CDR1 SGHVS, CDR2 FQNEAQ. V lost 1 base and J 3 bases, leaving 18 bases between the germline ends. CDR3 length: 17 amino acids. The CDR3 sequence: CASSLVTQGPHHYGYTF. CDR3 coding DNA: TGTGCCAGCAGCTTAGTTACACAGGGACCCCACCACTATGGCTACACCTTC.

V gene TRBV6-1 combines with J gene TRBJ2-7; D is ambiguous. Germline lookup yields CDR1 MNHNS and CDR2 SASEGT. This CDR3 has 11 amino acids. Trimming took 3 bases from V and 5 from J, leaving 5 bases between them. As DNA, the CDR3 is TGTGCCAGCAGTGACTACCACGAGCAGTACTTC. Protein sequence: CASSDYHEQYF.

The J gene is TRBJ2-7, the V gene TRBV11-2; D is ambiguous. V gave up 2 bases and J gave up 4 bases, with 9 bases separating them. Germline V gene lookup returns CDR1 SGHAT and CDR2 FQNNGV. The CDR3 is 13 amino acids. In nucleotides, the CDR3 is TGTGCCAGCAGCTTATACTTGACTTACGAGCAGTACTTC. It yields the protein CASSLYLTYEQYF.

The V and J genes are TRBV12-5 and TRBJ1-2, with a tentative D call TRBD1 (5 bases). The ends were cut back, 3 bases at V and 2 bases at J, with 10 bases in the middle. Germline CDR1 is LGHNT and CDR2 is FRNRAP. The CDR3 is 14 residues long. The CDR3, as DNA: TGTGCTAGTGGTTTTTACGGGGGGAACTATGGCTACACCTTC. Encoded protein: CASGFYGGNYGYTF.

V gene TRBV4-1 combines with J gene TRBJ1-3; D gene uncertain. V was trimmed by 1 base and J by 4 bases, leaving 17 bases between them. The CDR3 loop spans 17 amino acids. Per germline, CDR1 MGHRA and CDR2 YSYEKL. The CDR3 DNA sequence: TGCGCCAGCAGCCAAGTGGAGCGAAGCCCGGGAGGAAACACCATATATTTT. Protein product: CASSQVERSPGGNTIYF.

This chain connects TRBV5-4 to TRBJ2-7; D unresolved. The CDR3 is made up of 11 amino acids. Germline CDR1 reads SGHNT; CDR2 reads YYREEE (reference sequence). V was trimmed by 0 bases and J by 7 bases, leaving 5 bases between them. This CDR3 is CASSLGREQYF. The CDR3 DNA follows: TGTGCCAGCAGCTTGGGGCGGGAGCAGTACTTC. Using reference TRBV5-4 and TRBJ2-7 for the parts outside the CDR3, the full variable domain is ETGVTQSPTHLIKTRGQQVTLRCSSQSGHNTVSWYQQALGQGPQFIFQYYREEENGRGNFPPRFSGLQFPNYSSELNVNALELDDSALYLCASSLGREQYFGPGTRLTVT.

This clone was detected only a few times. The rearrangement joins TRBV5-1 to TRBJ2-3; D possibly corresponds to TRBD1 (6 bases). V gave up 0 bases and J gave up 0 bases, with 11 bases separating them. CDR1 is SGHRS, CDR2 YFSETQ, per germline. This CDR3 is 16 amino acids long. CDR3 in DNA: TGCGCCAGCAGCTTGGCCGGCAGGGGCAGCACAGATACGCAGTATTTT. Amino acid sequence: CASSLAGRGSTDTQYF.

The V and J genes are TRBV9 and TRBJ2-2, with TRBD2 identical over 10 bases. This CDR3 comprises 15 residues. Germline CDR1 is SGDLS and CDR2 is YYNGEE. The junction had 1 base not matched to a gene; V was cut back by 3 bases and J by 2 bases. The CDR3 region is CASSGTSGNTGELFF. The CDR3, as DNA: TGTGCCAGCAGCGGGACTAGCGGTAACACCGGGGAGCTGTTTTTT.

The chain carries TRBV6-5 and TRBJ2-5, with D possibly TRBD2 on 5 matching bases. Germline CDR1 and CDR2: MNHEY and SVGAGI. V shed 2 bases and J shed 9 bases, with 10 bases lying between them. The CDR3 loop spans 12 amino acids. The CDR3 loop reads CASSYAGEPQYF. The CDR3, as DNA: TGTGCCAGCAGTTACGCTGGGGAGCCCCAGTACTTC.

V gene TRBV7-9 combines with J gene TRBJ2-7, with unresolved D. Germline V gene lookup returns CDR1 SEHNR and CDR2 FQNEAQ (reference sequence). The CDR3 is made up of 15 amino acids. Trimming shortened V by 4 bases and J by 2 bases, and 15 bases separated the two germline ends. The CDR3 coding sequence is TGTGCCAGCAGCTCCGGTGTAGTATCTGCCTACGAGCAGTACTTC. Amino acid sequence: CASSSGVVSAYEQYF. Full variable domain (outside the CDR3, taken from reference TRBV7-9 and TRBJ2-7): DTGVSQNPRHKITKRGQNVTFRCDPISEHNRLYWYRQTLGQGPEFLTYFQNEAQLEKSRLLSDRFSAERPKGSFSTLEIQRTEQGDSAMYLCASSSGVVSAYEQYFGPGTRLTVT.

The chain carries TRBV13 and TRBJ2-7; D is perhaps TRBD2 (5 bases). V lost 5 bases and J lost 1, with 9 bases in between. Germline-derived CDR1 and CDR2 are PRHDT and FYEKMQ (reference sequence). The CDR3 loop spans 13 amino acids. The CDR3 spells CASSPGGSYEQYF. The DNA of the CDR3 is TGTGCCAGCAGCCCTGGCGGGTCCTACGAGCAGTACTTC.

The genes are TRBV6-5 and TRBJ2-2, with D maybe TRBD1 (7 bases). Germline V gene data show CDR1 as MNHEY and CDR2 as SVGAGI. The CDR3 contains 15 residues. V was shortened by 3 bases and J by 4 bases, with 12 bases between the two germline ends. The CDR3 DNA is TGTGCCAGCAGTTATTTTCAGGGGGGCACCGGGGAGCTGTTTTTT. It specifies CASSYFQGGTGELFF.

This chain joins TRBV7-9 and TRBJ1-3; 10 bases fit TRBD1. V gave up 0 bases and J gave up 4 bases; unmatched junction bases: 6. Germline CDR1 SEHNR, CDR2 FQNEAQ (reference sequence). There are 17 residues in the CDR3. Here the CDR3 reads CASSLARGQGLGNTIYF. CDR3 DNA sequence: TGTGCCAGCAGCTTAGCGAGGGGACAGGGGCTCGGAAACACCATATATTTT.

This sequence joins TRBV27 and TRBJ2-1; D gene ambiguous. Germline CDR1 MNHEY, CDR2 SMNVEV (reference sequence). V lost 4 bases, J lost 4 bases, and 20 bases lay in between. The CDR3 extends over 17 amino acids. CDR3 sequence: CASSSRAERMKYNEQFF. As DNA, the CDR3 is TGTGCCAGCAGTTCCCGAGCTGAGCGCATGAAATACAATGAGCAGTTCTTC.

CDR3 loop: CASSPTLAGGRFRTDTQYF. DNA of the CDR3: TGTGCCAGCAGTCCGACACTAGCGGGGGGCCGTTTTCGCACAGATACGCAGTATTTT. V usage is TRBV27 and J usage is TRBJ2-3; 12 bases are a match to TRBD2. This CDR3 comprises 19 residues. The germline V gene has CDR1 MNHEY and CDR2 SMNVEV (reference sequence). Trimming cost V 5 bases and J 1 base; bases outside gene matches: 13.

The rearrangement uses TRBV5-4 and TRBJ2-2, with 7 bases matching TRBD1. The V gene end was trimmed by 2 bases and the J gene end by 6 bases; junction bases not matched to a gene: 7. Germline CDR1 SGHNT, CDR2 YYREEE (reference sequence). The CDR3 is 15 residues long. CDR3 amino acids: CASSFRDRAAGELFF. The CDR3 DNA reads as TGTGCCAGCAGCTTCAGAGACAGGGCCGCCGGGGAGCTGTTTTTT.

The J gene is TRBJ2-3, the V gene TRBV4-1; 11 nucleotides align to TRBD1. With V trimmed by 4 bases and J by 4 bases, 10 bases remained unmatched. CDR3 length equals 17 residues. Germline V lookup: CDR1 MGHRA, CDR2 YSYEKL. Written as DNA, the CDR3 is TGCGCCAGCAGCCGAACATCCGGGACAGGGGGACCAGATACGCAGTATTTT. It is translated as CASSRTSGTGGPDTQYF.

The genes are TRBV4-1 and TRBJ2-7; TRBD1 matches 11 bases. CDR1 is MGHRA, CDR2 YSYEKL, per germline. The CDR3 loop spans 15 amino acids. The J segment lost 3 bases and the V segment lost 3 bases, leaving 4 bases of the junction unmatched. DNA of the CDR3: TGCGCCAGCAGCCAGTCCGGGACAGGGGGCTACGAGCAGTACTTC. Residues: CASSQSGTGGYEQYF.

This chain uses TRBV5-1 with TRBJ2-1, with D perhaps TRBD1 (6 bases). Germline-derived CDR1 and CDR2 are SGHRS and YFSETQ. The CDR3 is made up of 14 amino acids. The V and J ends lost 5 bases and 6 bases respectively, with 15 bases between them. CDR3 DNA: TGCGCCAGCAGGATGACAGGTTTCACCAATGAGCAGTTCTTC. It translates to CASRMTGFTNEQFF.